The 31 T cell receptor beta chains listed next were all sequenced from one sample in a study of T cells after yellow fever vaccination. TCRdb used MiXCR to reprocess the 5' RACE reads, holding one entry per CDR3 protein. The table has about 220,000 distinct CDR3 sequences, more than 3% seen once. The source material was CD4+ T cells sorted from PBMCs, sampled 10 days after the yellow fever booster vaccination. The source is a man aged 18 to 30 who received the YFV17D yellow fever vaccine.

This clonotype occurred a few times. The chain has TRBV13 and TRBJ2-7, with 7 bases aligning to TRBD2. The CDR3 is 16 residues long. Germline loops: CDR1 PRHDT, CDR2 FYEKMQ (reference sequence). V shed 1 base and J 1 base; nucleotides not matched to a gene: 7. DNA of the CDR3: TGTGCCAGCAGCTTAGCGGGGGGAGGCCTGTCCTACGAGCAGTACTTC. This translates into CASSLAGGGLSYEQYF. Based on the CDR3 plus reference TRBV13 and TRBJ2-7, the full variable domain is AAGVIQSPRHLIKEKRETATLKCYPIPRHDTVYWYQQGPGQDPQFLISFYEKMQSDKGSIPDRFSAQQFSDYHSELNMSSLELGDSALYFCASSLAGGGLSYEQYFGPGTRLTVT.

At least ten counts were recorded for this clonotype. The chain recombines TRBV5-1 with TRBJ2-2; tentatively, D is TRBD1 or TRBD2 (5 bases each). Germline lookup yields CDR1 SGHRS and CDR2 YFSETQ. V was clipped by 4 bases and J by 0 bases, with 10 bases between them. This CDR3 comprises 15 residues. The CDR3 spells CASSLGTANTGELFF. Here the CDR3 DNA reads TGCGCCAGCAGCCTAGGGACGGCGAACACCGGGGAGCTGTTTTTT.

CDR3 region: CATSRDWGGQPQHF. Here the CDR3 DNA reads TGTGCCACCAGCAGAGACTGGGGGGGTCAGCCCCAGCATTTT. This chain joins TRBV15 and TRBJ1-5; maybe TRBD1 (5 bases). The CDR3 spans 14 residues. V dropped 0 bases and J dropped 6 bases, with 9 bases sitting between them. Germline V gives CDR1 LNHNV, CDR2 YYDKDF (reference sequence).

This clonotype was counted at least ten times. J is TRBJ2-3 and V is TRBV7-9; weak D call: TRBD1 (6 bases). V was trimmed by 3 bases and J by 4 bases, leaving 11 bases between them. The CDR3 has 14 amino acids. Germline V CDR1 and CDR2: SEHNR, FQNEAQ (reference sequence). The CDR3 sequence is CASSFSRGSDTQYF. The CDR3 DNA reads TGTGCCAGCAGCTTTAGCAGGGGTTCAGATACGCAGTATTTT.

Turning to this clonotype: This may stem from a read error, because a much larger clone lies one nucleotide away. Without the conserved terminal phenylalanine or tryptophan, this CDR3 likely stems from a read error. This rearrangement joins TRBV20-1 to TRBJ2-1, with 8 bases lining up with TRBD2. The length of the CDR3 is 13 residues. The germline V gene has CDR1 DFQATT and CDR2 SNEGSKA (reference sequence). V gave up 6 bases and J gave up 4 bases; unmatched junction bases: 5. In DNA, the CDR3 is TGCAGTGCCGGGCGGGGGGTGTACAATGAGCAGTTCTTA. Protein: CSAGRGVYNEQFL.

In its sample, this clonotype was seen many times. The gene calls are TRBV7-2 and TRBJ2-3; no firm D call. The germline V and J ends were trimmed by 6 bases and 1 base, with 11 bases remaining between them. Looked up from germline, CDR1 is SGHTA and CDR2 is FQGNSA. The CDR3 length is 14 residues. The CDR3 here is CASRWATGTDTQYF. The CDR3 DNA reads TGTGCCAGCAGGTGGGCGACGGGCACAGATACGCAGTATTTT.

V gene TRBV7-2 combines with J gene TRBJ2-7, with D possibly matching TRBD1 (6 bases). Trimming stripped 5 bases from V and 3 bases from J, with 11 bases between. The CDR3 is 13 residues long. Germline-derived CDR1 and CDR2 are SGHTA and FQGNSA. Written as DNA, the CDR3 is TGTGCCAGCAGCATACAACAGGGCTACGAGCAGTACGTC. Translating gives CASSIQQGYEQYV.

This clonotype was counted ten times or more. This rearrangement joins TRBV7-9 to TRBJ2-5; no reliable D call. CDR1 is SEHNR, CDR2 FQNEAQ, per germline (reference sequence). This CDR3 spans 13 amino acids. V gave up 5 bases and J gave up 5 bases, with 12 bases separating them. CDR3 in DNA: TGTGCCAGCAGCCCTTTCGGAAAGGAGACCCAGTACTTC. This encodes CASSPFGKETQYF.

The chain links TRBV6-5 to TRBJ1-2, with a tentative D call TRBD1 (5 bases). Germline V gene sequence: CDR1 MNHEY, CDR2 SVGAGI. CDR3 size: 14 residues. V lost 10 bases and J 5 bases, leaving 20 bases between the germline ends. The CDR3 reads CATSLEGRIYGYTF. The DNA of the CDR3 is TGTGCCACCTCCCTTGAGGGACGGATATATGGCTACACCTTC.

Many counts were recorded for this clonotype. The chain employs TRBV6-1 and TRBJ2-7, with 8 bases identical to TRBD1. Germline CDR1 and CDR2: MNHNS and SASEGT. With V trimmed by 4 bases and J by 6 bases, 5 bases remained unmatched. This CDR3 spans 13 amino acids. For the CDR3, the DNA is TGTGCCAGCAGTGGGATGACAGGGGTCGAGCAGTACTTC. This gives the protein CASSGMTGVEQYF.

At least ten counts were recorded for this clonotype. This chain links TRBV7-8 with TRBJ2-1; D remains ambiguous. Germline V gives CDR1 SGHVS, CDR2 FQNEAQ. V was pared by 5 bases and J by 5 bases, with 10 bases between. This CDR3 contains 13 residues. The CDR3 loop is CASSLLGHNEQFF. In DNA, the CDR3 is TGTGCCAGCAGCCTCCTAGGTCACAATGAGCAGTTCTTC.

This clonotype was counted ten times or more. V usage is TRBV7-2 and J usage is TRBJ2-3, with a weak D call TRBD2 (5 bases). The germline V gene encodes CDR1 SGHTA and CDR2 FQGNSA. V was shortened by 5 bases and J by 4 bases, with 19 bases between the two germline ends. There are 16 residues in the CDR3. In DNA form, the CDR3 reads TGTGCCAGCAGCCCCGGGAAGGACCTATTCGCAGATACGCAGTATTTT. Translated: CASSPGKDLFADTQYF.

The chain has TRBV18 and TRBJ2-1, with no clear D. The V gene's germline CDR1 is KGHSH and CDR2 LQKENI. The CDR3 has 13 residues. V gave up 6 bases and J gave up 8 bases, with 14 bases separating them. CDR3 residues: CASSDPWVDEQFF. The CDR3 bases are TGTGCCAGCTCGGACCCGTGGGTGGATGAGCAGTTCTTC.

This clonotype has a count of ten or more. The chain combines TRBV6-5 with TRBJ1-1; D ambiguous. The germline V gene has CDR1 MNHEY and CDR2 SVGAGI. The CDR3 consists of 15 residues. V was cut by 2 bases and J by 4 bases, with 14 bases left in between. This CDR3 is CASSYRPPRRTEAFF. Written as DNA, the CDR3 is TGTGCCAGCAGTTACAGGCCGCCGAGACGCACTGAAGCTTTCTTT.

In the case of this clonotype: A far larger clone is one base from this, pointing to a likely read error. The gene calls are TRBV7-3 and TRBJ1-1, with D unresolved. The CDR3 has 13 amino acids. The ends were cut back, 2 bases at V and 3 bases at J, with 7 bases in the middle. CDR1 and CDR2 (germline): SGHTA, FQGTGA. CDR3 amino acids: CASSLQVYTEAFF. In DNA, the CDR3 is TGTGCCAGCAGCTTACAGGTGTACACTGAAGCTTTCTTT. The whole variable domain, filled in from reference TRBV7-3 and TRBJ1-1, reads GAGVSQTPSNKVTEKGKYVELRCDPISGHTALYWYRQSLGQGPEFLIYFQGTGAADDSGLPNDRFFAVRPEGSVSTLKIQRTERGDSAVYLCASSLQVYTEAFFGQGTRLTVV.

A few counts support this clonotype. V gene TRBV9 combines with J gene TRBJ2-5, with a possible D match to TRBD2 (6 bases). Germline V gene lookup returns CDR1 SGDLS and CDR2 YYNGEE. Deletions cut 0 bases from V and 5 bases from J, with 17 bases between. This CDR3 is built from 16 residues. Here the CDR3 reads CASSVGGNPGGETQYF. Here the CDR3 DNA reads TGTGCCAGCAGCGTAGGTGGGAATCCCGGAGGGGAGACCCAGTACTTC.

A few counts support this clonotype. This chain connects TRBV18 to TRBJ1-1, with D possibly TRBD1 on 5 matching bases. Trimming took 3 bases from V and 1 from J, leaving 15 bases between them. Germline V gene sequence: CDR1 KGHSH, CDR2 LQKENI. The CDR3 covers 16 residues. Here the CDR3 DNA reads TGTGCCAGCTCACCTCTCAGGGACCCTTCGAACACTGAAGCTTTCTTT. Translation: CASSPLRDPSNTEAFF.

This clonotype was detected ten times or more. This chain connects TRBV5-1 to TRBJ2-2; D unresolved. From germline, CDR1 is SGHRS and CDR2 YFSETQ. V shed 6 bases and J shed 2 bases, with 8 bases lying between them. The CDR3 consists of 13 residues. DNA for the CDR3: TGCGCCAGCAATAACCTTAACACCGGGGAGCTGTTTTTT. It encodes CASNNLNTGELFF.

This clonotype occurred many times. The CDR3 is CASSLIQNTEAFF. Here the CDR3 DNA reads TGTGCCAGCAGCTTAATACAGAACACTGAAGCTTTCTTT. The chain uses TRBV11-3 and TRBJ1-1; D remains ambiguous. V was pared by 2 bases and J by 1 base, with 5 bases between. From germline, CDR1 is SGHNT and CDR2 YENEEA. The CDR3 has 13 residues. The full variable domain, in which reference TRBV11-3 and TRBJ1-1 provide the parts outside the CDR3, is EAGVVQSPRYKIIEKKQPVAFWCNPISGHNTLYWYLQNLGQGPELLIRYENEEAVDDSQLPKDRFSAERLKGVDSTLKIQPAELGDSAVYLCASSLIQNTEAFFGQGTRLTVV.

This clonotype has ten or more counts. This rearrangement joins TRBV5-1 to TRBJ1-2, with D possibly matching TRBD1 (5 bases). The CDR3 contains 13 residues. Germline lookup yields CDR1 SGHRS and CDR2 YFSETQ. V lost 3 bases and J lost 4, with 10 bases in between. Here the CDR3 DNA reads TGCGCCAGCAGCTGGGACCGGACCTATGGCTACACCTTC. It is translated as CASSWDRTYGYTF.

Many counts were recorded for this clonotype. CDR3 DNA sequence: TGCGCCAGCAGCGCTCAGGGAGTAGGCTACACCTTC. Its translation: CASSAQGVGYTF. The chain combines TRBV5-1 with TRBJ1-2; perhaps TRBD1 as D (5 bases). Germline CDR1 SGHRS, CDR2 YFSETQ. The CDR3 sequence is 12 residues long. Trimming cost V 4 bases and J 8 bases, with 12 bases left between them.

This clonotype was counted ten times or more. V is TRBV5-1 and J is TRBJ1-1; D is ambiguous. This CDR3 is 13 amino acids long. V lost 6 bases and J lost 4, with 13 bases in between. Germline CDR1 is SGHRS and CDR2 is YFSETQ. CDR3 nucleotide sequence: TGCGCCAGCAATCCGGGAGAGATCACTGAAGCTTTCTTT. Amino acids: CASNPGEITEAFF.

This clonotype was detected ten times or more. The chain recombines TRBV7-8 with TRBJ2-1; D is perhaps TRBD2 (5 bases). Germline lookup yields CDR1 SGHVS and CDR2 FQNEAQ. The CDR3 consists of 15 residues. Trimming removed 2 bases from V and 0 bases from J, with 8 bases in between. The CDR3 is CASSLRLSSYNEQFF. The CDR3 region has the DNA TGTGCCAGCAGCTTAAGACTAAGCTCCTACAATGAGCAGTTCTTC. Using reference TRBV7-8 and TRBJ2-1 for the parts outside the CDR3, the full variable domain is GAGVSQSPRYKVAKRGQDVALRCDPISGHVSLFWYQQALGQGPEFLTYFQNEAQLDKSGLPSDRFFAERPEGSVSTLKIQRTQQEDSAVYLCASSLRLSSYNEQFFGPGTRLTVL.

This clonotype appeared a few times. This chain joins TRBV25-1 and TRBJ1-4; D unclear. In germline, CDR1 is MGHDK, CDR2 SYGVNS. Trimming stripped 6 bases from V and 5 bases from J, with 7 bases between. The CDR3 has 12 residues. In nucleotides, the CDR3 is TGTGCCAGCAGCAGACAAAATGAAAAACTGTTTTTT. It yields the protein CASSRQNEKLFF. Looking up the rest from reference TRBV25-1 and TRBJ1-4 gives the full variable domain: EADIYQTPRYLVIGTGKKITLECSQTMGHDKMYWYQQDPGMELHLIHYSYGVNSTEKGDLSSESTVSRIRTEHFPLTLESARPSHTSQYLCASSRQNEKLFFGSGTQLSVL.

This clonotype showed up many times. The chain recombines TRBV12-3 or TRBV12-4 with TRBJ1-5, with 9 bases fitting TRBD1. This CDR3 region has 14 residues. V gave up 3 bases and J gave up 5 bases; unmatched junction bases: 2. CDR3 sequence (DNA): TGTGCCAGCAGTTTGGGACAGGGACATCAGCCCCAGCATTTT. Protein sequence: CASSLGQGHQPQHF.

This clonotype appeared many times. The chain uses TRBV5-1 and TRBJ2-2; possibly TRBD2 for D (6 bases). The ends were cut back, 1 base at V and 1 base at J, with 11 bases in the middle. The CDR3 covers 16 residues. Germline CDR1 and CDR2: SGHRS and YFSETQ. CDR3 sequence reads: CASSLKTGVNTGELFF. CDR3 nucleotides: TGCGCCAGCAGCTTGAAAACGGGGGTGAACACCGGGGAGCTGTTTTTT.

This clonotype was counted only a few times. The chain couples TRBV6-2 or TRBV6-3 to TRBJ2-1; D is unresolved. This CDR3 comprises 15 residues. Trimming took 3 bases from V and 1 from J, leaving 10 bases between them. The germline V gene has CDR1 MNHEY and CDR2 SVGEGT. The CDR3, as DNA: TGTGCCAGCAGTTATTCGGGCTTGTCCTACAATGAGCAGTTCTTC. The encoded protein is CASSYSGLSYNEQFF.

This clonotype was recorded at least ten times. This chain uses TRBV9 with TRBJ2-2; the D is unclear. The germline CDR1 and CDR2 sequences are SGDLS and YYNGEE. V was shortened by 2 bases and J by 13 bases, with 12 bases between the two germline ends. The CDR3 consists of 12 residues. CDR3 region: CASSVTTGPLFF. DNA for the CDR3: TGTGCCAGCAGCGTGACGACCGGGCCGCTGTTTTTT.

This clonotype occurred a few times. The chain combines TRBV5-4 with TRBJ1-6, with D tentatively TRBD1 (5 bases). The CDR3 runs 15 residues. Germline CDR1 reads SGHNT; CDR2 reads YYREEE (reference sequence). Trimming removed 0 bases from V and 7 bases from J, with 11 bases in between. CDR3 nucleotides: TGTGCCAGCAGCTTGGGGTCAGGGCAGAATTCACCCCTCCACTTT. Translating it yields CASSLGSGQNSPLHF.

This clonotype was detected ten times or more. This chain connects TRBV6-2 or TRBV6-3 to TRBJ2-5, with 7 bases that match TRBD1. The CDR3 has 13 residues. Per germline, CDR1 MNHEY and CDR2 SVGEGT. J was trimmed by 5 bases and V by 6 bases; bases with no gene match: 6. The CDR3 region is CASSDRVRETQYF. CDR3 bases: TGTGCCAGCAGCGACAGGGTGCGGGAGACCCAGTACTTC.

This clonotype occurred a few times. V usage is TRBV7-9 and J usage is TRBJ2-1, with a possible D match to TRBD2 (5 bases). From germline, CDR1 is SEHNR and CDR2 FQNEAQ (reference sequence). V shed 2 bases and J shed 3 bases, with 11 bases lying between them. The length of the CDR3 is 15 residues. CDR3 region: CASSLLSVIYNEQFF. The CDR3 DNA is TGTGCCAGCAGCTTACTTAGCGTAATCTACAATGAGCAGTTCTTC.